Following are 26 T cell receptor beta chains from one sample sequenced in a study of blood T cell repertoires in COVID-19. Only in-frame clones appear in the TCRdb table, and some are missing; sequencing was by immunoSEQ multiplex PCR. Among about 110,000 clones listed, around 84% were seen once. The sequencing input was peripheral blood. The receptors were sampled from a man aged 40-55 years with acute or convalescent COVID-19.

V gene TRBV7-2 combines with J gene TRBJ2-7; 9 nucleotides line up with TRBD1. Germline V CDR1 and CDR2: SGHTA, FQGNSA. After removal of 5 bases from V and 4 bases from J, the junction contained 9 bases not matched to a gene. The CDR3 contains 15 residues. The CDR3 is CASSEPDRGYYEQYF. For the CDR3, the DNA is TGTGCCAGCAGCGAACCGGACAGGGGATATTACGAGCAGTACTTC.

The V call is TRBV6-5, the J call TRBJ2-1; 8 bases are shared with TRBD1. V shed 9 bases, J shed 6 bases, and the junction held 7 bases outside the gene matches. From germline, CDR1 is MNHEY and CDR2 SVGAGI. This CDR3 is 13 amino acids long. In DNA form, the CDR3 reads TGTGCCAGTGTGACAGGGGTACGCAATGAGCAGTTCTTC. Encoded protein: CASVTGVRNEQFF.

The gene calls are TRBV6-5 and TRBJ2-1; tentatively, D is TRBD2 (6 bases). Trimming took 5 bases from V and 7 from J, leaving 9 bases between them. Germline V gives CDR1 MNHEY, CDR2 SVGAGI. The CDR3 covers 12 residues. The CDR3 protein is CASSPGGNEQFF. Here the CDR3 DNA reads TGTGCCAGCAGTCCCGGAGGGAATGAGCAGTTCTTC.

The chain recombines TRBV9 with TRBJ2-3, with D possibly TRBD2 on 5 matching bases. The germline V and J ends were trimmed by 0 bases and 3 bases, with 5 bases remaining between them. The CDR3 is made up of 13 amino acids. CDR1 and CDR2 from the germline V gene are SGDLS and YYNGEE. CDR3 bases: TGTGCCAGCAGCGTAGGGGAGACAGATACGCAGTATTTT. It is translated as CASSVGETDTQYF.

The rearrangement uses TRBV2 and TRBJ2-7; 11 bases are shared with TRBD2. J lost 3 bases, V lost 5 bases, and 12 bases had no gene match. The CDR3 covers 17 residues. The germline V gene has CDR1 SNHLY and CDR2 FYNNEI. The CDR3 spells CASSPISGGVSGYEQYF. The CDR3 DNA is TGTGCCAGCAGTCCTATTAGCGGGGGGGTCTCAGGCTACGAGCAGTACTTC.

Here the CDR3 DNA reads TGTGCCAGCAGCGACGAAGCGGGGGGGCGCACAGATACGCAGTATTTT. Translating gives CASSDEAGGRTDTQYF. The V gene is TRBV9, the J gene TRBJ2-3; 10 nucleotides align to TRBD2. Trimming took 3 bases from V and 1 from J; bases not matched to a gene: 5. CDR3 length equals 16 residues. The germline V gene has CDR1 SGDLS and CDR2 YYNGEE. Filled out from reference TRBV9 and TRBJ2-3, the complete variable domain reads DSGVTQTPKHLITATGQRVTLRCSPRSGDLSVYWYQQSLDQGLQFLIQYYNGEERAKGNILERFSAQQFPDLHSELNLSSLELGDSALYFCASSDEAGGRTDTQYFGPGTRLTVL.

This chain connects TRBV10-3 to TRBJ2-2, with 7 bases identical to TRBD1. Germline CDR1 and CDR2: ENHRY and SYGVKD. The CDR3 runs 16 residues. V shed 6 bases, J shed 0 bases, and the junction held 7 bases outside the gene matches. CDR3 in amino acids: CAIRSDRNANTGELFF. CDR3 DNA sequence: TGTGCCATCAGATCGGACAGGAACGCGAACACCGGGGAGCTGTTTTTT.

The CDR3 DNA follows: TGTGCCAGCAGTCCTTCCGGGGGGACAGATACGCAGTATTTT. Protein: CASSPSGGTDTQYF. The gene calls are TRBV7-8 and TRBJ2-3; 7 positions agree with TRBD2. V gave up 6 bases and J gave up 3 bases; unmatched junction bases: 6. The CDR3 length is 14 residues. Germline V lookup: CDR1 SGHVS, CDR2 FQNEAQ.

The chain combines TRBV30 with TRBJ1-1; D might be TRBD1 (6 bases). Germline V gene sequence: CDR1 GTSNPN, CDR2 SVGIG (reference sequence). The germline V and J ends were trimmed by 3 bases and 0 bases, with 14 bases remaining between them. The CDR3 length is 15 residues. The CDR3 DNA follows: TGTGCCTGGAGCTCCCCCAGGGGATTGAACACTGAAGCTTTCTTT. Translated: CAWSSPRGLNTEAFF.

The J gene is TRBJ2-3, the V gene TRBV18; weak D call: TRBD1 (6 bases). This CDR3 has 14 residues. CDR1 is KGHSH, CDR2 LQKENI, per germline. Trimming pared 2 bases from V and 1 base from J, leaving 7 bases between. CDR3 nucleotide sequence: TGTGCCAGCTCACCATACAGGGGCACAGATACGCAGTATTTT. As protein: CASSPYRGTDTQYF. The variable domain in full, completed from reference TRBV18 and TRBJ2-3, reads NAGVMQNPRHLVRRRGQEARLRCSPMKGHSHVYWYRQLPEEGLKFMVYLQKENIIDESGMPKERFSAEFPKEGPSILRIQQVVRGDSAAYFCASSPYRGTDTQYFGPGTRLTVL.

This clone occurred once. The J gene is TRBJ1-3, the V gene TRBV14; the D gene is possibly TRBD1 (6 bases). The length of the CDR3 is 16 residues. Per the germline V gene, CDR1 is SGHDN and CDR2 is FVKESK. V was cut by 0 bases and J by 2 bases, with 11 bases left in between. In nucleotides, the CDR3 is TGTGCCAGCAGCCAAGACAGGGGCGCCACTGGAAACACCATATATTTT. Translation gives CASSQDRGATGNTIYF.

The genes are TRBV7-2 and TRBJ2-3; D is perhaps TRBD1 (6 bases). Looked up from germline, CDR1 is SGHTA and CDR2 is FQGNSA. The CDR3 length is 17 residues. With 0 bases removed from V and 0 bases from J, the gap between germline ends came to 13 bases. The CDR3 loop is CASSLADSTSSTDTQYF. CDR3 nucleotides: TGTGCCAGCAGCTTAGCGGACAGTACTTCTAGCACAGATACGCAGTATTTT.

The chain uses TRBV7-9 and TRBJ1-4; possible D gene TRBD1, 6 bases. Trimming removed 6 bases at V and 12 bases at J, with 20 bases between. In germline, CDR1 is SEHNR, CDR2 FQNEAQ (reference sequence). The length of the CDR3 is 14 residues. This CDR3 reads CASRPQGPSVELFF. In nucleotides, the CDR3 is TGTGCCAGCAGACCACAGGGTCCGAGTGTCGAACTGTTTTTT.

J is TRBJ1-5 and V is TRBV9; 8 bases are a match to TRBD1. Per the germline V gene, CDR1 is SGDLS and CDR2 is YYNGEE. Germline trimming cut 9 bases from V and 6 bases from J; bases unmatched to any gene: 8. The length of the CDR3 is 13 residues. The CDR3 DNA reads as TGTGCCACCTCACAGGGGGGTTGTCAGCCCCAGCATTTT. Encoded protein: CATSQGGCQPQHF.

This clone was found once. The J gene is TRBJ2-7, the V gene TRBV7-8; no definite D call. V was clipped by 1 base and J by 4 bases, with 14 bases between them. Per the germline V gene, CDR1 is SGHVS and CDR2 is FQNEAQ. This CDR3 region has 15 residues. CDR3 protein: CASSLGLALAYEQYF. The CDR3 DNA is TGTGCCAGCAGCTTAGGATTAGCACTCGCTTACGAGCAGTACTTC.

V and J are TRBV4-2 and TRBJ2-1; no definite D call. The germline V gene encodes CDR1 LGHNA and CDR2 YNFKEQ. The CDR3 runs 13 residues. V was pared by 1 base and J by 4 bases, with 5 bases between. This CDR3 is CASSQVQYNEQFF. CDR3 bases: TGTGCCAGCAGCCAAGTACAGTACAATGAGCAGTTCTTC.

The chain carries TRBV6-2 or TRBV6-3 and TRBJ2-5, with 11 bases aligning to TRBD1. V shed 4 bases and J 8 bases; nucleotides not matched to a gene: 12. Germline CDR1 MNHEY, CDR2 SVGEGT. This CDR3 is built from 16 residues. This CDR3 reads CASSFHGTGGPSTQYF. CDR3 bases: TGTGCCAGCAGTTTCCACGGGACAGGGGGTCCTTCCACCCAGTACTTC.

The chain is built from TRBV27 and TRBJ1-2; D is undetermined. V lost 4 bases and J 7 bases, leaving 10 bases between the germline ends. Germline V gene data show CDR1 as MNHEY and CDR2 as SMNVEV (reference sequence). The length of the CDR3 is 12 residues. The CDR3 protein is CASSSSGVGYTF. CDR3 coding DNA: TGTGCCAGCAGTTCTTCCGGGGTTGGCTACACCTTC.

CDR3: CASSGTSGGGKFF. The DNA of the CDR3 is TGTGCCAGCAGTGGGACTAGCGGGGGGGGAAAGTTCTTC. The genes are TRBV2 and TRBJ2-1; the match to TRBD2 covers 15 bases. Trimming took 4 bases from V and 14 from J; bases not matched to a gene: 3. This CDR3 is 13 amino acids long. The germline V gene has CDR1 SNHLY and CDR2 FYNNEI.

This clone came up many times. The chain joins TRBV6-5 to TRBJ1-2, with D maybe TRBD1 (5 bases). This CDR3 spans 15 amino acids. The V and J ends lost 8 bases and 6 bases respectively, with 22 bases between them. The germline gives CDR1 MNHEY, CDR2 SVGAGI. CDR3 sequence reads: CASCAQTELYDGYTF. The CDR3 DNA reads TGTGCCAGCTGCGCTCAGACAGAACTTTACGATGGCTACACCTTC.

V usage is TRBV4-3 and J usage is TRBJ2-3; TRBD2 matches 14 bases. There are 16 residues in the CDR3. Germline values: CDR1 LGHNA, CDR2 YSLEER. With V trimmed by 5 bases and J by 5 bases, 6 bases remained unmatched. The CDR3 here is CASSDRTSGGKDTQYF. The CDR3 coding sequence is TGCGCCAGCAGCGATCGGACTAGCGGGGGGAAAGATACGCAGTATTTT.

V gene TRBV4-1 combines with J gene TRBJ2-3; 9 bases fit TRBD2. V trimming: 3 bases; J trimming: 2 bases; junction bases outside the gene matches: 6. Germline CDR1 and CDR2: MGHRA and YSYEKL. This CDR3 is built from 16 residues. The CDR3 is CASSHVAGADTDTQYF. CDR3 DNA: TGCGCCAGCAGCCACGTAGCGGGGGCAGACACAGATACGCAGTATTTT.

The J gene is TRBJ2-3, the V gene TRBV9; a weak D match, TRBD1 (6 bases). This CDR3 has 13 amino acids. Germline V gene data show CDR1 as SGDLS and CDR2 as YYNGEE. V lost 4 bases to trimming and J lost 3 bases, with 9 bases between them. CDR3 region: CASSTGITDTQYF. In DNA form, the CDR3 reads TGTGCCAGCAGCACAGGGATTACAGATACGCAGTATTTT.

The chain couples TRBV3-1 (or the pseudogene TRBV3-2) to TRBJ2-1, with 9 positions matching TRBD1. The ends lost 3 bases at V and 0 bases at J; junction bases unmatched: 9. This CDR3 has 18 amino acids. Germline V lookup: CDR1 LGHDT, CDR2 YNNKEL (reference sequence). The CDR3 DNA reads TGTGCCAGCAGCCAGCCCGACAGGGGGGATTCCTCCTACAATGAGCAGTTCTTC. It yields the protein CASSQPDRGDSSYNEQFF.

The count of this clone is one. The J gene is TRBJ1-5, the V gene TRBV27; the match to TRBD1 covers 9 bases. V dropped 2 bases and J dropped 5; count of bases not matched to a gene: 1. Per germline, CDR1 MNHEY and CDR2 SMNVEV (reference sequence). The CDR3 has 14 residues. This CDR3 reads CASSLTGGYQPQHF. The CDR3 DNA reads TGTGCCAGCAGTTTAACAGGGGGCTATCAGCCCCAGCATTTT.

The gene calls are TRBV9 and TRBJ2-2; no clear D. Germline values: CDR1 SGDLS, CDR2 YYNGEE. The V end lost 0 bases, the J end lost 3 bases, and 6 bases lay between the germline ends. CDR3 length: 14 residues. CDR3 sequence: CASSVGGDTGELFF. The DNA of the CDR3 is TGTGCCAGCAGCGTAGGCGGTGACACCGGGGAGCTGTTTTTT.